A selection of T cell receptor beta chains follows, all from one sample in a study of response to subunit inactivated influenza vaccine. TCRdb used MiXCR to reprocess the RT-PCR reads, holding one entry per CDR3 protein. The profile shows over 400,000 distinct CDR3 sequences, 10% to 15% of them singletons. The starting material was PBMCs from blood, obtained roughly 48 days after vaccination. These receptors were collected from a man aged 45-65 years who received an inactivated influenza vaccine. Both conserved end residues are part of each CDR3. The D gene is left open where the match is weak. A row's size may be missing; if present it is once, few, many or a size class.

>TRBJ1-6|TRBV20-1|-|TRBD1
CSASAGTGHSPLHF
TGCAGTGCTAGCGCCGGGACAGGTCATTCACCCCTCCACTTT
>TRBJ2-1|TRBV6-5|few|-
CASSYSVGPTDEQFF
TGTGCCAGCAGTTACTCTGTCGGACCCACGGATGAGCAGTTCTTC
>TRBJ2-2|TRBV5-1|few|TRBD1
CASSLNPTGLNTGELFF
TGCGCCAGCAGCTTGAACCCGACAGGGCTTAACACCGGGGAGCTGTTTTTT
>TRBJ1-4|TRBV12-3/TRBV12-4|few|-
CASKSGVGVEKLFF
TGTGCCAGCAAGTCGGGGGTTGGCGTGGAAAAACTGTTTTTT
>TRBJ2-5|TRBV10-2|-|-
CASRGIGAEETQYF
TGCGCCAGCAGGGGTATTGGTGCGGAAGAGACCCAGTACTTC
>TRBJ2-1|TRBV27|many|-
CASSLSLFVGSEQFF
TGTGCCAGCAGTTTATCACTGTTCGTAGGGAGTGAGCAGTTCTTC
>TRBJ2-1|TRBV6-5|-|TRBD1
CASSFLGQGAVNEQFF
TGTGCCAGCAGTTTTCTGGGACAGGGGGCCGTCAATGAGCAGTTCTTC
>TRBJ1-1|TRBV4-3|few|-
CASSQRDGNTEAFF
TGCGCCAGCAGCCAACGGGACGGGAACACTGAAGCTTTCTTT
>TRBJ2-2|TRBV9|many|-
CASSPRSSSGELFF
TGTGCCAGCAGCCCCCGGAGCAGCTCTGGGGAGCTGTTTTTT
>TRBJ2-3|TRBV2|few|-
CASSGDYTQYF
TGTGCCAGCAGTGGGGATTATACGCAGTATTTT
>TRBJ2-7|TRBV12-3/TRBV12-4|few|-
CASRTLGAREQYF
TGTGCCAGCAGAACACTAGGGGCACGCGAGCAGTACTTC
>TRBJ1-2|TRBV5-1|-|-
CASHLGGLQGRSGYTF
TGCGCCAGCCACTTGGGAGGGCTGCAGGGCCGGAGTGGCTACACCTTC
>TRBJ2-7|TRBV12-3/TRBV12-4|-|TRBD2
CASSLYLREAEQYF
TGTGCCAGCAGTTTATATCTACGGGAGGCTGAGCAGTACTTC
>TRBJ2-2|TRBV11-2|few|TRBD2
CASSPGLAGAGVTGELFF
TGTGCCAGCAGCCCGGGACTAGCGGGGGCCGGGGTCACCGGGGAGCTGTTTTTT
>TRBJ2-7|TRBV20-1|-|TRBD2
CSAPGLAGTSYEQYF
TGCAGTGCACCCGGACTAGCGGGAACCTCCTACGAGCAGTACTTC
>TRBJ1-3|TRBV7-2|-|-
CASSSQGGNTIYF
TGTGCCAGCAGTTCCCAGGGGGGAAACACCATATATTTT
>TRBJ1-5|TRBV7-2|-|-
CASSLEGGGWQPQHF
TGTGCCAGCAGCTTAGAAGGGGGGGGTTGGCAGCCCCAGCATTTT
>TRBJ2-5|TRBV4-3|few|-
CASSQDVSYQETQYF
TGCGCCAGCAGCCAAGATGTTTCCTACCAAGAGACCCAGTACTTC
>TRBJ2-7|TRBV29-1|few|TRBD1
CSVEPQGAPYEQYF
TGCAGCGTTGAACCACAGGGGGCCCCCTACGAGCAGTACTTC
>TRBJ2-5|TRBV12-3/TRBV12-4|few|TRBD2
CASSSSGRALETQYF
TGTGCCAGCAGTTCTAGCGGGAGAGCCCTAGAGACCCAGTACTTC
>TRBJ2-7|TRBV7-9|-|-
CASSPGTEYYGQYF
TGTGCCAGCAGCCCCGGGACCGAGTACTACGGGCAGTACTTC
>TRBJ2-3|TRBV2|once|TRBD2
CTCSFFPSGRRDRTDTQYF
TGTACCTGCAGTTTTTTTCCTAGCGGGAGACGGGATCGCACAGATACGCAGTATTTT
>TRBJ2-7|TRBV12-5|-|-
CASGLVPNRASEQYF
TGTGCTAGTGGTTTGGTACCGAACAGGGCTTCCGAGCAGTACTTC
>TRBJ2-1|TRBV9|-|-
CASSVRGVGSYNEQFF
TGTGCCAGCAGCGTAAGGGGGGTCGGCTCCTACAATGAGCAGTTCTTC
>TRBJ2-3|TRBV10-3|few|-
CAIMAKGGWGTDTQYF
TGTGCCATCATGGCAAAAGGAGGTTGGGGCACAGATACGCAGTATTTT
>TRBJ2-3|TRBV12-3/TRBV12-4|few|-
CASSFPSPDTQYF
TGTGCCAGCAGTTTTCCCAGCCCAGATACGCAGTATTTT
>TRBJ2-7|TRBV4-3|few|-
CASSQDRGLSYEQYF
TGCGCCAGCAGCCAAGATCGGGGCCTGTCCTACGAGCAGTACTTC
>TRBJ2-7|TRBV7-9|few|-
CASSFVGPLSYEQYF
TGTGCCAGCAGCTTCGTGGGGCCCCTCTCCTACGAGCAGTACTTC
>TRBJ2-7|TRBV20-1|-|TRBD1
CRAREVWTGGPRRFYEQYF
TGCAGGGCTAGAGAGGTTTGGACAGGGGGGCCCCGGCGATTTTACGAGCAGTACTTC
>TRBJ2-3|TRBV10-3|-|TRBD1
CAIRGGQGSTDTQYF
TGTGCCATCAGGGGGGGACAGGGGAGCACAGATACGCAGTATTTT
>TRBJ2-7|TRBV28|few|TRBD1
CASILTRQGYSEQYF
TGTGCCAGCATTCTTACGCGACAGGGGTATTCCGAGCAGTACTTC
>TRBJ1-6|TRBV7-9|-|-
CASSLGGAAYNSPLHF
TGTGCCAGCAGCTTAGGGGGGGCGGCCTATAATTCACCCCTCCACTTT
>TRBJ2-3|TRBV2|many|TRBD2
CARTRTSGGVVDTQYF
TGTGCCAGGACCCGGACTAGCGGGGGGGTGGTGGATACGCAGTATTTT
>TRBJ2-7|TRBV28|-|TRBD1
CASSPLGGQGYEQYF
TGTGCCAGCAGCCCCTTAGGGGGACAGGGTTACGAGCAGTACTTC
>TRBJ1-2|TRBV20-1|few|TRBD1
CSARDRAENYGYTF
TGCAGTGCCCGGGACAGGGCAGAGAACTATGGCTACACCTTC